The 18 T cell receptor beta chains listed next were all sequenced from one sample in a study of shared clonotypes between healthy human individuals (dated by TCRdb to 2020 to 2022). The protocol used for the library was the immunoSEQ multiplex PCR assay. Imported from immuneACCESS, the table was reduced by TCRdb to in-frame sequences with V and J called. These copies leave out some clones; in studies compared against another copy, an unresolved V gene accounts for under half, and the cause of the remainder is not known. The sample has about 580,000 clones on record, roughly 98% of them singletons. 0.3% to 0.35% of the sample comes from the top ten. CD8 naive samples were CD45RO-negative cells positively selected for CCR7, giving a CD45RA+CCR7+ population that excluded TemRA cells. Sequencing was performed on naive CD8+ T cells sorted from blood. Taken with the paper, the label for cell subset or site translates to: CD45RA+CCR7+. All receptors derive from a man in his thirties or forties in good health.

The chain couples TRBV4-1 to TRBJ2-7, with D possibly being TRBD1 or TRBD2 (5 bases each). The germline V gene encodes CDR1 MGHRA and CDR2 YSYEKL. Trimming pared 0 bases from V and 2 bases from J, leaving 20 bases between. This CDR3 is built from 18 residues. CDR3 in DNA: TGCGCCAGCAGCCAAGATCGAGGGTTGGGGACGGAGACCTACGAGCAGTACTTC. Amino acids: CASSQDRGLGTETYEQYF.

This chain joins TRBV7-6 and TRBJ2-5; 9 positions match TRBD1. The V gene's germline CDR1 is SGHVS and CDR2 FNYEAQ. The CDR3 length is 14 residues. Trimming cost V 4 bases and J 5 bases; bases outside gene matches: 5. The CDR3 DNA sequence: TGTGCCAGCAGCTCGTGGGACAGGGATGAGACCCAGTACTTC. Residues: CASSSWDRDETQYF.

The rearrangement links TRBV5-5 to TRBJ1-4; D is unclear. The V and J ends lost 1 base and 7 bases respectively, with 14 bases between them. The germline V gene has CDR1 SGHKS and CDR2 YYEKEE (reference sequence). The CDR3 sequence is 15 residues long. The DNA of the CDR3 is TGTGCCAGCAGCTTGACGCCCCATCTGGGTGAAAAACTGTTTTTT. It codes for CASSLTPHLGEKLFF. Variable domain in full (rest from reference TRBV5-5 and TRBJ1-4): DAGVTQSPTHLIKTRGQQVTLRCSPISGHKSVSWYQQVLGQGPQFIFQYYEKEERGRGNFPDRFSARQFPNYSSELNVNALLLGDSALYLCASSLTPHLGEKLFFGSGTQLSVL.

J is TRBJ2-2 and V is TRBV27; D gene ambiguous. In germline, CDR1 is MNHEY, CDR2 SMNVEV (reference sequence). Trimming stripped 6 bases from V and 5 bases from J, with 13 bases between. The CDR3 runs to 14 residues. DNA of the CDR3: TGTGCCAGCAGCCAAGCAACAGATACCGGGGAGCTGTTTTTT. Its translation: CASSQATDTGELFF.

The chain uses TRBV5-6 and TRBJ2-5; perhaps TRBD2 as D (6 bases). Germline V lookup: CDR1 SGHDT, CDR2 YYEEEE. The V gene lost 4 bases and the J gene lost 5 bases, with 21 bases spanning the gap. The CDR3 runs 16 residues. This CDR3 reads CASSDSGDPVWETQYF. The CDR3 bases are TGTGCCAGCAGCGATTCGGGAGACCCCGTCTGGGAGACCCAGTACTTC.

This sequence joins TRBV27 and TRBJ1-5; 9 bases map to TRBD1. After removal of 6 bases from V and 5 bases from J, the junction contained 8 bases not matched to a gene. CDR1 and CDR2 (germline): MNHEY, SMNVEV (reference sequence). This CDR3 spans 15 amino acids. DNA of the CDR3: TGTGCCAGCAGACCGACAGGGGGTGGGTATCAGCCCCAGCATTTT. Amino acid sequence: CASRPTGGGYQPQHF.

This chain links TRBV7-6 with TRBJ2-7, with 8 bases lining up with TRBD1. Germline lookup yields CDR1 SGHVS and CDR2 FNYEAQ. With V trimmed by 5 bases and J by 0 bases, 6 bases remained unmatched. This CDR3 is built from 15 residues. DNA of the CDR3: TGTGCCAGCAGCCAACGGGACAGGTTCTCCTACGAGCAGTACTTC. It encodes CASSQRDRFSYEQYF.

The chain recombines TRBV7-6 with TRBJ2-7; the match to TRBD1 covers 10 bases. The CDR3 consists of 14 residues. Germline trimming cut 5 bases from V and 3 bases from J; bases unmatched to any gene: 4. CDR1 is SGHVS, CDR2 FNYEAQ, per germline. The CDR3 DNA reads as TGTGCCAGCAGCCACCGGGACAGGGGCTACGAGCAGTACTTC. Translation gives CASSHRDRGYEQYF.

The chain links TRBV4-1 to TRBJ2-7, with 8 nucleotides matching TRBD1. Germline CDR1 MGHRA, CDR2 YSYEKL. After removal of 4 bases from V and 3 bases from J, the junction contained 11 bases not matched to a gene. The CDR3 has 16 residues. In nucleotides, the CDR3 is TGCGCCAGCAGCCTGCAGGGGGCCCAGACCAACTACGAGCAGTACTTC. It encodes CASSLQGAQTNYEQYF.

This clone was counted once. The V gene is TRBV29-1, the J gene TRBJ2-1; D not resolved. Germline CDR1 and CDR2: SQVTM and ANQGSEA. With 3 bases removed from V and 8 bases from J, the gap between germline ends came to 17 bases. The CDR3 totals 14 residues. The CDR3 spells CSVEDRLAVHEQFF. The CDR3 coding sequence is TGCAGCGTTGAGGACCGATTGGCTGTACATGAGCAGTTCTTC.

The CDR3 nucleotides are TGTGCCAGCAGCTTGTTGCAGGGGTTTTACGAGCAGTACTTC. It translates to CASSLLQGFYEQYF. The rearrangement joins TRBV5-5 to TRBJ2-7, with a weak D call TRBD1 (6 bases). This CDR3 has 14 amino acids. Per germline, CDR1 SGHKS and CDR2 YYEKEE (reference sequence). The ends were cut back, 1 base at V and 4 bases at J, with 12 bases in the middle.

The genes are TRBV6-6 and TRBJ2-1, with 7 positions matching TRBD2. Germline CDR1 is MNHNY and CDR2 is SVGAGI (reference sequence). This CDR3 has 16 residues. With 0 bases clipped from V and 4 bases from J, the junction kept 6 bases outside the gene matches. This CDR3 reads CASSYSAGASYNEQFF. As DNA, the CDR3 is TGTGCCAGCAGTTACTCGGCGGGAGCGTCATACAATGAGCAGTTCTTC.

This chain links TRBV5-4 with TRBJ2-5, with D unclear. Germline assignment: CDR1 SGHNT and CDR2 YYREEE (reference sequence). With 2 bases removed from V and 2 bases from J, the gap between germline ends came to 10 bases. The CDR3 runs to 14 residues. The CDR3 sequence: CASSFSSPQETQYF. The CDR3 DNA follows: TGTGCCAGCAGCTTTTCCAGTCCTCAAGAGACCCAGTACTTC. Drawing the rest from reference TRBV5-4 and TRBJ2-5, the complete variable domain is ETGVTQSPTHLIKTRGQQVTLRCSSQSGHNTVSWYQQALGQGPQFIFQYYREEENGRGNFPPRFSGLQFPNYSSELNVNALELDDSALYLCASSFSSPQETQYFGPGTRLLVL.

A word on this clone: The same CDR3 is also encoded by other DNA sequences in this sample. The chain combines TRBV19 with TRBJ2-7, with TRBD2 matching 8 bases. V lost 3 bases and J lost 3; bases outside the gene matches: 7. The CDR3 has 15 amino acids. Germline CDR1 reads LNHDA; CDR2 reads SQIVND (reference sequence). The CDR3 loop reads CASSIALAGGYEQYF. Here the CDR3 DNA reads TGTGCCAGTAGTATTGCCCTAGCGGGCGGCTACGAGCAGTACTTC.

The CDR3 spells CASSLTGTSLYEQYF. In DNA form, the CDR3 reads TGTGCCAGCAGCTTGACCGGGACTAGCCTTTACGAGCAGTACTTC. The chain joins TRBV5-4 to TRBJ2-7, with 9 bases that match TRBD2. This CDR3 is built from 15 residues. Germline loops: CDR1 SGHNT, CDR2 YYREEE (reference sequence). The J segment lost 4 bases and the V segment lost 1 base, leaving 6 bases of the junction unmatched. The full variable domain, completed using reference TRBV5-4 and TRBJ2-7, is ETGVTQSPTHLIKTRGQQVTLRCSSQSGHNTVSWYQQALGQGPQFIFQYYREEENGRGNFPPRFSGLQFPNYSSELNVNALELDDSALYLCASSLTGTSLYEQYFGPGTRLTVT.

With regard to this clone: This sample includes further DNA sequences coding for the same CDR3. This chain uses TRBV15 with TRBJ2-1; 11 bases match TRBD2. Germline CDR1 is LNHNV and CDR2 is YYDKDF (reference sequence). V lost 1 base, J lost 4 bases, and 0 bases stayed unmatched. The CDR3 sequence is 15 residues long. In nucleotides, the CDR3 is TGTGCCACCAGCAGAGTAGCGGGAGGGTACAATGAGCAGTTCTTC. Encoded protein: CATSRVAGGYNEQFF.

V gene TRBV5-4 combines with J gene TRBJ2-7, with a weak D call TRBD2 (5 bases). Germline V lookup: CDR1 SGHNT, CDR2 YYREEE (reference sequence). The ends were cut back, 5 bases at V and 0 bases at J, with 21 bases in the middle. The CDR3 length is 17 residues. The chain's CDR3 is CASRSESRGSSSYEQYF. As DNA, the CDR3 is TGTGCCAGCAGATCGGAGTCCCGGGGATCAAGCTCCTACGAGCAGTACTTC.

The gene calls are TRBV5-4 and TRBJ2-3; D possibly matches TRBD1 or TRBD2 (5 bases each). The CDR3 runs 16 residues. Deletions cut 0 bases from V and 2 bases from J, with 13 bases between. Germline assignment: CDR1 SGHNT and CDR2 YYREEE (reference sequence). The CDR3 sequence: CASSLEGPVPTDTQYF. As DNA, the CDR3 is TGTGCCAGCAGCTTGGAGGGACCAGTTCCCACAGATACGCAGTATTTT.